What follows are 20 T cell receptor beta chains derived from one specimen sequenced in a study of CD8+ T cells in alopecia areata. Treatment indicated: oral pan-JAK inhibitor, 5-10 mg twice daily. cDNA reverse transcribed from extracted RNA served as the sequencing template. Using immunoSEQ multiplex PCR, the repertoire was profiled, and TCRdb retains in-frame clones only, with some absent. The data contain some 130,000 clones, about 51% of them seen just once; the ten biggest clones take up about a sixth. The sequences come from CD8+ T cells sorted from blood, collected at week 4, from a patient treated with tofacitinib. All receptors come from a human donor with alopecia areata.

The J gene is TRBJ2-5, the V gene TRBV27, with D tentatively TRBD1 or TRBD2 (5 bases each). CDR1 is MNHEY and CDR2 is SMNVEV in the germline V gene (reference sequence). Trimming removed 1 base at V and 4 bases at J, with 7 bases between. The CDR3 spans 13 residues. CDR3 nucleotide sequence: TGTGCCAGCAGTTTATTGGGACGAGAGACCCAGTACTTC. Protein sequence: CASSLLGRETQYF.

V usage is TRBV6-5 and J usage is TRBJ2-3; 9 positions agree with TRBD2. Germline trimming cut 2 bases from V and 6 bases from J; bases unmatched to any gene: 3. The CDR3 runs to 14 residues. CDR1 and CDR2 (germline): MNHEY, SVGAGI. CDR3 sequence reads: CASSYAGGLDTQYF. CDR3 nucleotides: TGTGCCAGCAGTTACGCGGGGGGGCTCGATACGCAGTATTTT.

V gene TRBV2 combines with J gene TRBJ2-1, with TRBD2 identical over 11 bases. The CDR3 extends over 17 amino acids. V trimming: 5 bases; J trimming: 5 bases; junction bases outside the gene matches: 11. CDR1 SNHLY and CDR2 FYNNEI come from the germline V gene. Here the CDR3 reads CASSSGSGGAVNNEQFF. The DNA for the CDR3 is TGTGCCAGCAGTTCTGGTAGCGGGGGGGCTGTGAACAATGAGCAGTTCTTC.

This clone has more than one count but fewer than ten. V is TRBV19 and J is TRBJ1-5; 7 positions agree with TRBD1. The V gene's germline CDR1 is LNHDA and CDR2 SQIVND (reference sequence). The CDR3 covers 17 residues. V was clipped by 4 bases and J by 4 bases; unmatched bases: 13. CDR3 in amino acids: CASSTNPHRGPNQPQHF. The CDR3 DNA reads TGTGCCAGTAGTACCAACCCCCACAGGGGTCCAAATCAGCCCCAGCATTTT.

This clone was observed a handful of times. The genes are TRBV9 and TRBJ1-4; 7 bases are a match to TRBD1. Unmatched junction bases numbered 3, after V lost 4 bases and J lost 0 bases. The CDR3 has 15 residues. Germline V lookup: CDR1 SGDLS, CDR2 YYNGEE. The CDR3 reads CASSTGTATNEKLFF. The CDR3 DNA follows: TGTGCCAGCAGCACCGGGACAGCAACTAATGAAAAACTGTTTTTT.

The CDR3 region has the DNA TGTGCCAGCAGCTTGGTTAGCCCCTACGAGCAGTACTTC. Its translation is CASSLVSPYEQYF. V is TRBV5-6 and J is TRBJ2-7, with no clear D. Germline V gene data show CDR1 as SGHDT and CDR2 as YYEEEE. CDR3 size: 13 residues. V was pared by 0 bases and J by 2 bases, with 6 bases between.

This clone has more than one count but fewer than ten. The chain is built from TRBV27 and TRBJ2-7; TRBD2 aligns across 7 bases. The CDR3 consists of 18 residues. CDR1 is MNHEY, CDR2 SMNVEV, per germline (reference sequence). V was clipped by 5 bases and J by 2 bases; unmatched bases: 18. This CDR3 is CASSPGGLRGVYPYEQYF. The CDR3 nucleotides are TGTGCCAGCAGTCCCGGGGGACTACGCGGGGTTTATCCCTACGAGCAGTACTTC.

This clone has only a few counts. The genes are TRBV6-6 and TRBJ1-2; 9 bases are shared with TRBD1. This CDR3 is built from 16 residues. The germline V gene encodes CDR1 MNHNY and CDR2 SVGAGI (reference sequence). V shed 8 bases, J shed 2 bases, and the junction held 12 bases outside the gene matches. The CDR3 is CASEDPGTGRNYGYTF. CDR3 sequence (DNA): TGTGCCAGCGAAGACCCAGGGACAGGGAGGAACTATGGCTACACCTTC.

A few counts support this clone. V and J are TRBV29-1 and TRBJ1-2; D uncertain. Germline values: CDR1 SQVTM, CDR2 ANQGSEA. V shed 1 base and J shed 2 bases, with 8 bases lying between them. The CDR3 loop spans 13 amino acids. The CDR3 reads CSVEAGKNYGYTF. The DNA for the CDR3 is TGCAGCGTTGAAGCTGGCAAGAACTATGGCTACACCTTC.

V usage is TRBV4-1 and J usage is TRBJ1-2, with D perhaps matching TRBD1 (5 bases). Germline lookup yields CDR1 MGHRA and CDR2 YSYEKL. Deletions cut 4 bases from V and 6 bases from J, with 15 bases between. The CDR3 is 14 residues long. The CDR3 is CASSLPGGKDGYTF. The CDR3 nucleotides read TGCGCCAGCAGCCTCCCCGGGGGGAAGGATGGCTACACCTTC.

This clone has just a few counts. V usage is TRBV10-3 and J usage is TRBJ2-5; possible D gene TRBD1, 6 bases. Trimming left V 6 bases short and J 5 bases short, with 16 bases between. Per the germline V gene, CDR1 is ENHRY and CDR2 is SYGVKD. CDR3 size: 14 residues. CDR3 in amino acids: CAISSQGLGETQYF. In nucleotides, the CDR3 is TGTGCCATCAGCTCGCAGGGGCTGGGGGAGACCCAGTACTTC.

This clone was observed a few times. For the CDR3, the DNA is TGTGCCAGCAGCTTACCATACCCCGGGACTGCGAACACTGAAGCTTTCTTT. Encoded protein: CASSLPYPGTANTEAFF. This sequence joins TRBV5-6 and TRBJ1-1, with a weak D call TRBD1 (5 bases). This CDR3 spans 17 amino acids. Germline-derived CDR1 and CDR2 are SGHDT and YYEEEE. The V and J ends lost 2 bases and 1 base respectively, with 18 bases between them.

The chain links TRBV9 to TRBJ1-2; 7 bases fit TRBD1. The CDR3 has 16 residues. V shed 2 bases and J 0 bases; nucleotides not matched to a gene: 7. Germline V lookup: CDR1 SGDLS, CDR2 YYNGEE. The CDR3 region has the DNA TGTGCCAGCAGCGTCTCTGGGACAGATACTAACTATGGCTACACCTTC. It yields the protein CASSVSGTDTNYGYTF.

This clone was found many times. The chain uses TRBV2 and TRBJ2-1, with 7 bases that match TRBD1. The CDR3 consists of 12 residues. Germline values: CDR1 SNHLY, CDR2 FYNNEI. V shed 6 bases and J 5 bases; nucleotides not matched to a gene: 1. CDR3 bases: TGTGCCAGCAGGGACAGGAACAATGAGCAGTTCTTC. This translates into CASRDRNNEQFF.

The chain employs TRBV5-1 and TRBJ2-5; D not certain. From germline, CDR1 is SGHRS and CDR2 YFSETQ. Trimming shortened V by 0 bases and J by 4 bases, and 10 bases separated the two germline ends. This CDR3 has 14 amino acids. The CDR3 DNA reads TGCGCCAGCAGCTTGGCCGAAGCTATAGAGACCCAGTACTTC. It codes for CASSLAEAIETQYF.

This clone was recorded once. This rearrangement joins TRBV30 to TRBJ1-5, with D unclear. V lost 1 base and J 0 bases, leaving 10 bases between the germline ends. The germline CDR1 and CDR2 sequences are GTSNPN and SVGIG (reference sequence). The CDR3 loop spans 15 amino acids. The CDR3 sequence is CAWSAGVYSNQPQHF. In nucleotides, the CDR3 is TGTGCCTGGAGTGCCGGAGTCTATAGCAATCAGCCCCAGCATTTT.

CDR3 protein: CASSTNSGANVLTF. CDR3 coding DNA: TGCGCCAGCAGTACCAACTCTGGGGCCAACGTCCTGACTTTC. This rearrangement joins TRBV4-3 to TRBJ2-6; D is undetermined. V gave up 6 bases and J gave up 0 bases, with 6 bases separating them. The CDR3 spans 14 residues. Germline CDR1 and CDR2: LGHNA and YSLEER.

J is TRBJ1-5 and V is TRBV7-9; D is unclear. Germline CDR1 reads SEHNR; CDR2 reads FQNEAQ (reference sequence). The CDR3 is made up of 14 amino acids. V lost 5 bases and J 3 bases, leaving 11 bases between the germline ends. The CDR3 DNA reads TGTGCCAGCAGCCCCGGACGGGACAATCAGCCCCAGCATTTT. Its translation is CASSPGRDNQPQHF.

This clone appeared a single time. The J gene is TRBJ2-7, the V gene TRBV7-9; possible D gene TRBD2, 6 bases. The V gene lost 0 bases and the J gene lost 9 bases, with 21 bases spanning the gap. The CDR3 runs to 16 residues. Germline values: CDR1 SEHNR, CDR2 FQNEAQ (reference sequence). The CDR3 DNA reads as TGTGCCAGCAGCTTAGCGGCCGGGGACTCCAAGGACGGGCAGTACTTC. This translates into CASSLAAGDSKDGQYF.

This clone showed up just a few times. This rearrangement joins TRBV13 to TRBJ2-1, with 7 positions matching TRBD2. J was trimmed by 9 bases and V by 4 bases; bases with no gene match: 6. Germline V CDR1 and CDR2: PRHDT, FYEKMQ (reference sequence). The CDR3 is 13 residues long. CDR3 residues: CASSYSRGVEQFF. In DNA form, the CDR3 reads TGTGCCAGCAGCTACTCTCGGGGGGTTGAGCAGTTCTTC.